This T cell receptor (beta chain) stems from a study of Graves' ophthalmopathy and Graves' hyperthyroidism. The study amplified TCR beta CDR3 regions using RNA transcripts. Scientists carried out first-round RT-PCR using HTBI primers and then a second-round multiplex PCR. One entry per CDR3 protein, called by TCRdb with MiXCR from the multiplex PCR reads. Here the sample spans 240,000 or so distinct CDR3 sequences, 45% to 55% being singletons. Germline V gives CDR1 SGHTA, CDR2 FQGTGA. V was clipped by 5 bases and J by 0 bases, with 14 bases between them. The CDR3 sequence is 16 residues long. The chain recombines TRBV7-3 with TRBJ1-3; D ambiguous. This clonotype was obtained from an adult man with Graves' ophthalmopathy. The source material was peripheral blood. The CDR3 DNA is TGTGCCAGCAGCCAAAATTCTGGGCTCTCTGGAAACACCATATATTTT. It yields the protein CASSQNSGLSGNTIYF.